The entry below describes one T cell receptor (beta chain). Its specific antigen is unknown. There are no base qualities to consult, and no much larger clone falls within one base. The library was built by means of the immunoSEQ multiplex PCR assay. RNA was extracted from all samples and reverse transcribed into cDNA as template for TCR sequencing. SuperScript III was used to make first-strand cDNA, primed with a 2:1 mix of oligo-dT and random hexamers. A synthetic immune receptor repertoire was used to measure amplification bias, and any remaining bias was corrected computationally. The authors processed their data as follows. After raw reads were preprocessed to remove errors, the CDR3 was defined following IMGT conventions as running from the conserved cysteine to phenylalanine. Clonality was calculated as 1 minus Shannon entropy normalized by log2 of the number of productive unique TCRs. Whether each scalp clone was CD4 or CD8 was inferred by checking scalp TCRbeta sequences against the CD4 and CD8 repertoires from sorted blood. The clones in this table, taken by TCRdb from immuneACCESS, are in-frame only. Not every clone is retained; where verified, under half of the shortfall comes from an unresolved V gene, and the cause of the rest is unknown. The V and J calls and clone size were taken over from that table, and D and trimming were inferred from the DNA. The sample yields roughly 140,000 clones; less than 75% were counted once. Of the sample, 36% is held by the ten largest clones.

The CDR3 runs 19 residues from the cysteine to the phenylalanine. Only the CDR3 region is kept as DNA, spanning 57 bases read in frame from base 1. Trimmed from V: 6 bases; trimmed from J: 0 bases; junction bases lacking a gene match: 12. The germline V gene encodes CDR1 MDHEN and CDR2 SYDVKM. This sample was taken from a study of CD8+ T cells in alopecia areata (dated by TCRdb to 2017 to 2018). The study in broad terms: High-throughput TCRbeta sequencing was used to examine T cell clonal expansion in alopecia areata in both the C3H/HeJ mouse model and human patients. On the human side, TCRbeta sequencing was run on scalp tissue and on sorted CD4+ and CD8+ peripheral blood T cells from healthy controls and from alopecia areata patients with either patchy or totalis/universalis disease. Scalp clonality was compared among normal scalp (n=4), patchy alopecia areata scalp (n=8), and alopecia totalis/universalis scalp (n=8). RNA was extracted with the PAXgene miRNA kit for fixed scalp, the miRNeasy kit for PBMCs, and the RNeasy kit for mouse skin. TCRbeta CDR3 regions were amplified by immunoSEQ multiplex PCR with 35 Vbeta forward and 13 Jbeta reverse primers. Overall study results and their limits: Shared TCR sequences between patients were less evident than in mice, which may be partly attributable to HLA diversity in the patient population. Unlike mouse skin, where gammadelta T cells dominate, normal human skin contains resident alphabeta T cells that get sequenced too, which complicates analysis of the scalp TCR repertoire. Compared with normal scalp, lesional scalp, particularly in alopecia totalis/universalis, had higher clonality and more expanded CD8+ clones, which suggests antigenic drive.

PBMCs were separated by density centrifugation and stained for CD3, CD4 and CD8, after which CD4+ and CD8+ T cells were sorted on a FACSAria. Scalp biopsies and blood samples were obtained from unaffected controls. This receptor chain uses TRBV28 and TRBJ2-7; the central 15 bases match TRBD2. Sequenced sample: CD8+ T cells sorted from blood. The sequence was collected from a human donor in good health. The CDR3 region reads CASSPPRGTSGRSSYEQYF. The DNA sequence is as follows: TGTGCCAGCAGCCCCCCACGTGGGACTAGCGGGAGGTCCTCCTACGAGCAGTACTTC.